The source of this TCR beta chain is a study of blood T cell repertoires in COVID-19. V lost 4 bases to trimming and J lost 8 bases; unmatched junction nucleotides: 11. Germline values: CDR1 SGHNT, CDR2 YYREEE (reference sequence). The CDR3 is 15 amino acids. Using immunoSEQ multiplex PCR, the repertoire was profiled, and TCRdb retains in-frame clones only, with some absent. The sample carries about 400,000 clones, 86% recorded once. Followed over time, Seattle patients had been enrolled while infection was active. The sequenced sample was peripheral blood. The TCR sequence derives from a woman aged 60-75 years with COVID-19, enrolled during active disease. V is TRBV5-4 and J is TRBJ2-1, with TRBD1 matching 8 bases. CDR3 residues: CASSPGTGSIYEQFF. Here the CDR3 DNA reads TGTGCCAGCAGCCCGGGGACAGGCTCAATCTATGAGCAGTTCTTC.